The 4 T cell receptor beta chains below all came from one sample that was sequenced in a study of identifying expanded T cells in peripheral blood. Using immunoSEQ multiplex PCR, the repertoire was profiled, and TCRdb retains in-frame clones only, with some absent. The data contain about 53,000 clones, around four fifths of them singletons. Input material: blood. These receptors all stem from a person between 18 and 70 years old in good health.

For this clone: In the same sample, other DNA sequences code for this CDR3. The gene calls are TRBV2 and TRBJ1-1; tentatively, D is TRBD1 (6 bases). The germline V gene encodes CDR1 SNHLY and CDR2 FYNNEI. V was cut by 5 bases and J by 3 bases, with 16 bases left in between. CDR3 length: 15 amino acids. Here the CDR3 reads CASSPRGMGDTEAFF. The CDR3 coding sequence is TGTGCCAGCAGTCCCAGGGGCATGGGCGACACTGAAGCTTTCTTT.

Points on this clone: Other DNA sequences in the same sample also yield this CDR3. V is TRBV27 and J is TRBJ2-3; D perhaps matches TRBD1 (6 bases). Germline CDR1 reads MNHEY; CDR2 reads SMNVEV (reference sequence). There are 14 residues in the CDR3. The V end lost 3 bases, the J end lost 0 bases, and 7 bases lay between the germline ends. The CDR3 here is CASSLGASTDTQYF. The CDR3 bases are TGTGCCAGCAGTTTGGGGGCAAGCACAGATACGCAGTATTTT.

The CDR3 coding sequence is TGTGCCAGCAGCAGAGCCTTCCCTTTCGGGACGGAACAGCCCCAGCATTTT. Protein product: CASSRAFPFGTEQPQHF. The V gene is TRBV6-4, the J gene TRBJ1-5; possibly TRBD1 for D (5 bases). Germline lookup yields CDR1 MRHNA and CDR2 SNTAGT. This CDR3 has 17 amino acids. The germline V and J ends were trimmed by 6 bases and 7 bases, with 25 bases remaining between them.

The V and J genes are TRBV5-8 and TRBJ1-6; D gene unclear. Germline values: CDR1 SGHTS, CDR2 YDEGEE. Between the trimmed V and J ends, which lost 2 bases and 12 bases, there was a span of 12 bases. The CDR3 consists of 13 residues. The CDR3 loop reads CASSLATGKPLHF. Here the CDR3 DNA reads TGTGCCAGCAGCTTAGCCACGGGGAAACCCCTCCACTTT.